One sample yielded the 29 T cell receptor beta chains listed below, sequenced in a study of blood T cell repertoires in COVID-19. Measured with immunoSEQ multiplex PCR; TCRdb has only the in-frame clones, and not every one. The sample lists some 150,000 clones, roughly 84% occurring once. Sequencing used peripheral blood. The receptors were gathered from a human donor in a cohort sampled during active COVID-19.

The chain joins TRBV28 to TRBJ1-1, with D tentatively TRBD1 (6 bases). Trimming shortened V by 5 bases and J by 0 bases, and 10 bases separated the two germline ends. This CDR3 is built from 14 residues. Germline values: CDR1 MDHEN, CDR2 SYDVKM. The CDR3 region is CASSAGTLNTEAFF. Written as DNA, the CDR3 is TGTGCCAGCAGTGCCGGGACATTGAACACTGAAGCTTTCTTT. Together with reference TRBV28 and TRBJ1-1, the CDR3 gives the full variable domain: DVKVTQSSRYLVKRTGEKVFLECVQDMDHENMFWYRQDPGLGLRLIYFSYDVKMKEKGDIPEGYSVSREKKERFSLILESASTNQTSMYLCASSAGTLNTEAFFGQGTRLTVV.

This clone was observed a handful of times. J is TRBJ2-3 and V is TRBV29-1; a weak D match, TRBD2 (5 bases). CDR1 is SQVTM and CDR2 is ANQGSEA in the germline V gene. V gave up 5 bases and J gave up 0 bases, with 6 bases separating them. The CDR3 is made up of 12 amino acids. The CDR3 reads CSVRESTDTQYF. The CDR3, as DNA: TGCAGCGTTCGGGAAAGCACAGATACGCAGTATTTT.

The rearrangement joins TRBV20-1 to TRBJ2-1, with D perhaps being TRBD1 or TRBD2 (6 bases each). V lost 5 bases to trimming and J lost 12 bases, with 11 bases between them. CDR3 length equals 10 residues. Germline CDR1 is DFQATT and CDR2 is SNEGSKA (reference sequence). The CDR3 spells CSARGGRQFF. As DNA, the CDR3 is TGCAGTGCTCGAGGGGGGCGGCAGTTCTTC.

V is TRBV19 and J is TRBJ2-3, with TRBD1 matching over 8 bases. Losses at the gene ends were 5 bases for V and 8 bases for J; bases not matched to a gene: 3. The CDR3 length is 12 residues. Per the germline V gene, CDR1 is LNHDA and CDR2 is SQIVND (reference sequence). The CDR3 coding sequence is TGTGCCAGTAGTGCCGACAGGGGTACGCAGTATTTT. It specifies CASSADRGTQYF.

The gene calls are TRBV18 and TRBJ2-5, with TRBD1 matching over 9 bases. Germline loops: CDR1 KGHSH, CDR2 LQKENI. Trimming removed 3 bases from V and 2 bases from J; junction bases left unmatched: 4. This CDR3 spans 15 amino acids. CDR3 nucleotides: TGTGCCAGCTCACCGAACGGACAGGGGCAAGAGACCCAGTACTTC. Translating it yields CASSPNGQGQETQYF.

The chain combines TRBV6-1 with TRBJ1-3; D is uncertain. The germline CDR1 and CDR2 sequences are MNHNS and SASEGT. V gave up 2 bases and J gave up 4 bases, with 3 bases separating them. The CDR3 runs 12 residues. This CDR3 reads CASSELGNTIYF. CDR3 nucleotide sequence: TGTGCCAGCAGTGAATTAGGAAACACCATATATTTT.

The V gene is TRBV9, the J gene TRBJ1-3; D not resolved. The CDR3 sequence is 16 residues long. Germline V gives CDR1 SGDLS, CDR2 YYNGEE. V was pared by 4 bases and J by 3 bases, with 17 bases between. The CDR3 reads CASSMRPGSDGNTIYF. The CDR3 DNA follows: TGTGCCAGCAGCATGAGACCGGGGTCCGATGGAAACACCATATATTTT.

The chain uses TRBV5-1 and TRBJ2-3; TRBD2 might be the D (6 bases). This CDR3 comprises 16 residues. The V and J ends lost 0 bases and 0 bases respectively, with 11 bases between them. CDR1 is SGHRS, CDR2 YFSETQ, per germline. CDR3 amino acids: CASSLDGGTSTDTQYF. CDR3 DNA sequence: TGCGCCAGCAGCTTGGATGGCGGGACTAGCACAGATACGCAGTATTTT.

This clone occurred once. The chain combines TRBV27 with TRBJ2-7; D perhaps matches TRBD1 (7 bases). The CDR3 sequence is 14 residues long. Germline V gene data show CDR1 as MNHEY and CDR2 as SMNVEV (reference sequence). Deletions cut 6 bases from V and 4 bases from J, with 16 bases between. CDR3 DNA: TGTGCCAGCAGCTCCTTCCAGGGGGGTTACGAGCAGTACGTC. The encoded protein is CASSSFQGGYEQYV.

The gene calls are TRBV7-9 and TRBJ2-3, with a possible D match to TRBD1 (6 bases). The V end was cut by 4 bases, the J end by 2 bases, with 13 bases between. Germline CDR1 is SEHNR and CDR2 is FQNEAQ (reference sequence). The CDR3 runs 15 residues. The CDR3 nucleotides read TGTGCCAGCAGCTCTATGACAGGATACACAGATACGCAGTATTTT. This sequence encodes CASSSMTGYTDTQYF.

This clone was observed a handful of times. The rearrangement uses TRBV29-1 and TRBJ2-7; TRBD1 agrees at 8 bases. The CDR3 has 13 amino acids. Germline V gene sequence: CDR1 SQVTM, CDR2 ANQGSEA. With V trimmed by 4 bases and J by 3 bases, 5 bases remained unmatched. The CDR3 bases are TGCAGCGTTGGACAGGGGTTAGGCTACGAGCAGTACTTC. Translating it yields CSVGQGLGYEQYF.

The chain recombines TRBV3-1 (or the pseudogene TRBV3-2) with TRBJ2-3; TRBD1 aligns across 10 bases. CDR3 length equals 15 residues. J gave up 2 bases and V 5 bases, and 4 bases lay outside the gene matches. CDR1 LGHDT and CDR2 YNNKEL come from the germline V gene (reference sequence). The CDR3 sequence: CASSGGTGDTDTQYF. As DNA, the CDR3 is TGTGCCAGCAGCGGGGGGACAGGGGACACAGATACGCAGTATTTT.

CDR3 sequence: CASSLGPTEADTQYF. The CDR3 coding sequence is TGCGCCAGCAGCTTGGGGCCGACTGAAGCAGATACGCAGTATTTT. The chain recombines TRBV5-1 with TRBJ2-3; no definite D call. V dropped 0 bases and J dropped 4 bases, with 12 bases sitting between them. This CDR3 contains 15 residues. Germline V gene lookup returns CDR1 SGHRS and CDR2 YFSETQ. Based on the CDR3 plus reference TRBV5-1 and TRBJ2-3, the full variable domain is KAGVTQTPRYLIKTRGQQVTLSCSPISGHRSVSWYQQTPGQGLQFLFEYFSETQRNKGNFPGRFSGRQFSNSRSEMNVSTLELGDSALYLCASSLGPTEADTQYFGPGTRLTVL.

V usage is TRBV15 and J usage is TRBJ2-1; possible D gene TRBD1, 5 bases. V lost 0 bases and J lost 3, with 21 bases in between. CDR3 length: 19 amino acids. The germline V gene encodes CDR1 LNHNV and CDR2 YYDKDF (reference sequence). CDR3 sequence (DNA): TGTGCCACCAGCAGAGATCGCAGGGTCCGCCCAGCCGTCTACAATGAGCAGTTCTTC. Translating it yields CATSRDRRVRPAVYNEQFF.

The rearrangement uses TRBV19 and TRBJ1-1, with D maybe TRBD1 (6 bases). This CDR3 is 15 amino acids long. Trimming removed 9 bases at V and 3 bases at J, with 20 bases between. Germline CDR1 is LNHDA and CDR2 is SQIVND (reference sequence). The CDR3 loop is CASLPEGGADTEAFF. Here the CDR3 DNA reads TGTGCCAGCCTCCCGGAAGGGGGGGCGGACACTGAAGCTTTCTTT.

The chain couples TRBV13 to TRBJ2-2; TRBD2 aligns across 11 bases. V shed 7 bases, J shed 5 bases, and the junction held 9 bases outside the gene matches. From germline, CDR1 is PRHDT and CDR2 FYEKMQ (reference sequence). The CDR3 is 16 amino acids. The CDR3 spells CASIFGTSGPTGELFF. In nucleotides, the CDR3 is TGTGCCAGCATTTTCGGGACTAGCGGACCAACCGGGGAGCTGTTTTTT. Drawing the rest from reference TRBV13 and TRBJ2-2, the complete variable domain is AAGVIQSPRHLIKEKRETATLKCYPIPRHDTVYWYQQGPGQDPQFLISFYEKMQSDKGSIPDRFSAQQFSDYHSELNMSSLELGDSALYFCASIFGTSGPTGELFFGEGSRLTVL.

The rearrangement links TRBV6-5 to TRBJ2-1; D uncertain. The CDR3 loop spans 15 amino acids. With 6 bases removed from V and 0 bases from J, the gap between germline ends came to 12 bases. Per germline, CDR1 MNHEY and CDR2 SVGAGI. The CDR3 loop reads CASSLSRSSYNEQFF. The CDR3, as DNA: TGTGCCAGCAGCCTGAGCCGGAGCTCCTACAATGAGCAGTTCTTC.

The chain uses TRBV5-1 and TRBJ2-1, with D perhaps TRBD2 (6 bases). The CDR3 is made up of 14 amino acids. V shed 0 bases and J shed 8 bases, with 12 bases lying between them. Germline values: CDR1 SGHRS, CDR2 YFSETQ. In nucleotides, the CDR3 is TGCGCCAGCAGCTTGGGCGGGATCCTAGATGAGCAGTTCTTC. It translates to CASSLGGILDEQFF.

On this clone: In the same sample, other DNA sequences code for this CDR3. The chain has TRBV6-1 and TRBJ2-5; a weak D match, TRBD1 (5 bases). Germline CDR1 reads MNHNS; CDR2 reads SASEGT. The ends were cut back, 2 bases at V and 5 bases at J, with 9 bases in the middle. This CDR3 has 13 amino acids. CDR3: CASSEQGEETQYF. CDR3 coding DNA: TGTGCCAGCAGTGAACAGGGCGAGGAGACCCAGTACTTC.

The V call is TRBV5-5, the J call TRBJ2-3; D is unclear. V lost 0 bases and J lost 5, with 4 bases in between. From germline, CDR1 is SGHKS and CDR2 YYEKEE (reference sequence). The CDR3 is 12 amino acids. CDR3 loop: CASSLARDTQYF. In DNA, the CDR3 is TGTGCCAGCAGCTTGGCTCGAGATACGCAGTATTTT.

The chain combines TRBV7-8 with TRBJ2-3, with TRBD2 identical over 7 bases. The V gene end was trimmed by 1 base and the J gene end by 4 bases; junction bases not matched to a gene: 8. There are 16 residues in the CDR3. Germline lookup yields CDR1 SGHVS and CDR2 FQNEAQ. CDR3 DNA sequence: TGTGCCAGCAGCTTAGTGGGGGGGTACGGTGCAGATACGCAGTATTTT. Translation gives CASSLVGGYGADTQYF.

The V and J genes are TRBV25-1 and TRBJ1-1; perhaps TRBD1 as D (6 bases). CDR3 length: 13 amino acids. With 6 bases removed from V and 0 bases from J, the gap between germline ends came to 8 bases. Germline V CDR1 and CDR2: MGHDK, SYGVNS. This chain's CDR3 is CASRDRLNTEAFF. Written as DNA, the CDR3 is TGTGCCAGCAGAGACAGGTTGAACACTGAAGCTTTCTTT.

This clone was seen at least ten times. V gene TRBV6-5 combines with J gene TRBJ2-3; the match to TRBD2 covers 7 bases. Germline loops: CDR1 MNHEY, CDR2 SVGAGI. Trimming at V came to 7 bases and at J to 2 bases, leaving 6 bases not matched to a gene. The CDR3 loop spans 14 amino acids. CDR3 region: CASKAGVFTDTQYF. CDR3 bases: TGTGCCAGCAAGGCGGGAGTGTTCACAGATACGCAGTATTTT.

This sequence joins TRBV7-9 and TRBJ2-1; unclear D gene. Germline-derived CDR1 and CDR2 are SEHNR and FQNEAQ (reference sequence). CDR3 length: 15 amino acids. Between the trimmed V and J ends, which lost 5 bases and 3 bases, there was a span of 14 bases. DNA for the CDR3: TGTGCCAGCAGCCGCGAAACGCGTTACTACAATGAGCAGTTCTTC. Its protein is CASSRETRYYNEQFF.

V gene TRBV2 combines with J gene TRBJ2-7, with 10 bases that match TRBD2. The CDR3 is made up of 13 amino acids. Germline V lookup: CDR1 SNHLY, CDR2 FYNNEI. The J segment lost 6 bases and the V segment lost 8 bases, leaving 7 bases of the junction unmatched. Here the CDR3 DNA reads TGTGCCAGCGCAGCGGGGGGGCGTGCCGAGCAGTACTTC. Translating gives CASAAGGRAEQYF.

CDR3 bases: TGTGCCAGCAGCTTGGCCGGAGCCTCCGCTCAAGAGACCCAGTACTTC. Its protein is CASSLAGASAQETQYF. The chain carries TRBV5-4 and TRBJ2-5; D is uncertain. Germline V gene sequence: CDR1 SGHNT, CDR2 YYREEE (reference sequence). The V and J ends lost 0 bases and 2 bases respectively, with 14 bases between them. This CDR3 is built from 16 residues.

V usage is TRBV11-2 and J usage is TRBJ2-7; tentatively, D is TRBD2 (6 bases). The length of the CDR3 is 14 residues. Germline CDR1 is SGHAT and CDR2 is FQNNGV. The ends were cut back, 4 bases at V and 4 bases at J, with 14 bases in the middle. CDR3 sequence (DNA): TGTGCCAGCAGCTCACCTTTAGCGGATTACGAGCAGTACGTC. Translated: CASSSPLADYEQYV.

CDR3 protein: CASSAQGGISGELFF. The DNA of the CDR3 is TGTGCCAGCAGCGCACAGGGGGGTATTAGCGGGGAGCTGTTTTTT. V gene TRBV9 combines with J gene TRBJ2-2; 8 nucleotides agree with TRBD1. The CDR3 spans 15 residues. CDR1 and CDR2 from the germline V gene are SGDLS and YYNGEE. V gave up 3 bases and J gave up 7 bases; unmatched junction bases: 8.

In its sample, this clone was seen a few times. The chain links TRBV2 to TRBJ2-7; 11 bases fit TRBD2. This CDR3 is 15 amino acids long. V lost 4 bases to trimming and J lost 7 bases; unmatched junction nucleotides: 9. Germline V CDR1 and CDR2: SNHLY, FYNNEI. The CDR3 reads CASSVDSGRAGEQYV. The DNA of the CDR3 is TGTGCCAGCAGTGTCGATAGCGGGAGGGCCGGTGAGCAGTACGTC.